These T cell receptor beta chains were read from a single sample in a study of blood T cell repertoires in COVID-19. The data were produced by immunoSEQ multiplex PCR, yet TCRdb's version contains in-frame clones alone and is incomplete. The sample has 200,000 to 250,000 clones, roughly 88% seen once. What was sequenced was peripheral blood. The source is a woman between 35 and 50 years old who had recovered from COVID-19. Each CDR3 is given with its conserved first and last residue. A D gene is named only where the DNA matches it firmly. The size field is filled for only some rows; it gives once, few, many or a size class.

CDR3nt	CDR3aa	len	v_gene	d_gene	abundance	j_gene
TGTGCCAGCAGCGTAGACAGGATGGAGACCCAGTACTTC	CASSVDRMETQYF	13	TRBV9	-	-	TRBJ2-5
TGTGCCAGCAGTCCCGGGACAGGATATAATTCACCCCTCCACTTT	CASSPGTGYNSPLHF	15	TRBV27	TRBD1	-	TRBJ1-6
TGTGCCAGTAGTATATCCGACATCCGACCCCAGCATTTT	CASSISDIRPQHF	13	TRBV19	-	-	TRBJ1-5
TGCGCCAGCAGCCAAGCTTTAATGAACACTGAAGCTTTCTTT	CASSQALMNTEAFF	14	TRBV4-1	-	-	TRBJ1-1
TGTGCCAGCATAACTGCGGCAGCCCAAGAGACCCAGTACTTC	CASITAAAQETQYF	14	TRBV6-5	-	-	TRBJ2-5
TGTGCCAGCAGCCCTAGAACAGGGCCGAATGAAAAACTGTTTTTT	CASSPRTGPNEKLFF	15	TRBV27	-	-	TRBJ1-4
TGTGCCAGCAGCGTAGGACAGGCCGGCAAAAACATTCAGTACTTC	CASSVGQAGKNIQYF	15	TRBV9	-	few	TRBJ2-4
TGTGCCAGCAGTTACGACAGGGTCACAGATACGCAGTATTTT	CASSYDRVTDTQYF	14	TRBV6-5	TRBD1	-	TRBJ2-3
TGTGCCAGCAGTTGGGGGCCCGGGACTAGCGGGGGGGCCTACAATGAGCAGTTCTTC	CASSWGPGTSGGAYNEQFF	19	TRBV27	TRBD2	-	TRBJ2-1
TGTGCCAGCAGTTTATCGAGGTCAGGGGCGGCCTACGAGCAGTACTTC	CASSLSRSGAAYEQYF	16	TRBV27	-	-	TRBJ2-7
TGTGCCAGCAGGCGGGGGGGCAGCTCTGGGGCCAACGTCCTGACTTTC	CASRRGGSSGANVLTF	16	TRBV7-2	TRBD2	-	TRBJ2-6
TGTGCCAGCAGACTCACGGGGGACTATGGCTACACCTTC	CASRLTGDYGYTF	13	TRBV6-5	-	few	TRBJ1-2
TGTGCCAGCAGTCCTTCTAGCGGGAGACTCTCCTACGAGCAGTACTTC	CASSPSSGRLSYEQYF	16	TRBV27	TRBD2	-	TRBJ2-7
TGCAGTGCTAGTAGGACTGACTACGAGCAGTACTTC	CSASRTDYEQYF	12	TRBV20-1	-	once	TRBJ2-7
TGTGCCAGCAGTTTGACAGGCGTTTATAGCAATCAGCCCCAGCATTTT	CASSLTGVYSNQPQHF	16	TRBV27	-	-	TRBJ1-5
TGTGCCAGCAGCCAGTGGGCAGGGGGGAACCAGCCCCAGCATTTT	CASSQWAGGNQPQHF	15	TRBV3-1/TRBV3-2	TRBD1	-	TRBJ1-5
TGTGCCAGCTCACCCTCGAGAACTAGCGGTAACACCGGGGAGCTGTTTTTT	CASSPSRTSGNTGELFF	17	TRBV18	TRBD2	once	TRBJ2-2
TGTGCCAGTAGTTTATCCGGGACAGGGTTTGACTATGGCTACACCTTC	CASSLSGTGFDYGYTF	16	TRBV19	TRBD1	few	TRBJ1-2
TGTGCCAGCAGCCTGGCGGCAGGGGATATCTCCTACGAGCAGTACTTC	CASSLAAGDISYEQYF	16	TRBV4-2	-	-	TRBJ2-7
TGCGCCAGCAGCCTCCCCGGTCAGGGCCCCAAAAACATTCAGTACTTC	CASSLPGQGPKNIQYF	16	TRBV5-1	-	-	TRBJ2-4
TGTGCCACCAGTGATTTAACGGGACAGTTGAACACCGGGGAGCTGTTTTTT	CATSDLTGQLNTGELFF	17	TRBV24-1	TRBD1	-	TRBJ2-2
TGTGCCATCACTGGGACAGGGGGGATGAACACTGAAGCTTTCTTT	CAITGTGGMNTEAFF	15	TRBV10-3	TRBD1	-	TRBJ1-1
TGTGCCACCAGTGATCCAGGACAGGGCCATGGCTACACCTTC	CATSDPGQGHGYTF	14	TRBV24-1	TRBD1	once	TRBJ1-2
TGTGCCAGCAGCCGCGGACTAGCTTACACAGATACGCAGTATTTT	CASSRGLAYTDTQYF	15	TRBV9	TRBD2	-	TRBJ2-3
TGTGCCAGCAGTTACTCGAGGGCAATTAGCTCCTACGAGCAGTACTTC	CASSYSRAISSYEQYF	16	TRBV6-5	-	once	TRBJ2-7
TGTGCCACCAGTGATTCTCACCGGGACAGCTCCGAGCAGTACTTC	CATSDSHRDSSEQYF	15	TRBV24-1	TRBD1	-	TRBJ2-7
TGCGCCAGCAGCCCGCGGACAGGGGGAAATTCACCCCTCCACTTT	CASSPRTGGNSPLHF	15	TRBV5-1	TRBD1	-	TRBJ1-6
TGTGCCAGCAGCTTAGGAGGGAGCGCTGGAAACACCATATATTTT	CASSLGGSAGNTIYF	15	TRBV7-2	-	-	TRBJ1-3
TGTGCCAGCAGTTTGAAGGGGTATGGCTACACCTTC	CASSLKGYGYTF	12	TRBV12-3/TRBV12-4	-	-	TRBJ1-2
TGCGCCAGCAGCCAGGGACTAGCGGGAGCCTTCTACGAGCAGTACTTC	CASSQGLAGAFYEQYF	16	TRBV5-1	TRBD2	-	TRBJ2-7
TGTGCCAGCAGCCGACAGGGCAGGGGTTCACCCCTCCACTTT	CASSRQGRGSPLHF	14	TRBV7-9	TRBD1	-	TRBJ1-6
TGTGCCAGCTCGCCGATTGCGGCTTACAATGAGCAGTTCTTC	CASSPIAAYNEQFF	14	TRBV18	-	once	TRBJ2-1
TGTGCCAGCAGTTACTCCAGCGAGCAGTACTTC	CASSYSSEQYF	11	TRBV6-6	-	once	TRBJ2-7
TGTGCCAGCAGCGAGGGGGCAGGTCGCTACACCTTC	CASSEGAGRYTF	12	TRBV9	TRBD1	few	TRBJ1-2
TGTGCCACCAGTGAACCGGACAGGTTAAACAATGAGCAGTTCTTC	CATSEPDRLNNEQFF	15	TRBV24-1	TRBD1	-	TRBJ2-1
TGTGCCAGCAGTCCCCGACTAACGCGAAGCACGGGGCAGTTCTTC	CASSPRLTRSTGQFF	15	TRBV28	-	-	TRBJ2-1
TGTGCCAGCAATTGGGCTCGGGGAGGTACGCAGTATTTT	CASNWARGGTQYF	13	TRBV6-5	-	-	TRBJ2-3
TGTGCCAGCCTCCCGGGCCCGGGACTAGCCGGGGAGCTGTTTTTT	CASLPGPGLAGELFF	15	TRBV7-2	TRBD2	-	TRBJ2-2
TGTGCCAGCTCACCCGGGACAGGGGTGGACTATGGCTACACCTTC	CASSPGTGVDYGYTF	15	TRBV18	TRBD1	-	TRBJ1-2
TGTGCCACCAGTCCCGGGGGCTCCTACAATGAGCAGTTCTTC	CATSPGGSYNEQFF	14	TRBV24-1	-	-	TRBJ2-1
TGTGCCAGCAGCCGGGACAGAGATGCAACTAATGAAAAACTGTTTTTT	CASSRDRDATNEKLFF	16	TRBV7-2	TRBD1	-	TRBJ1-4
TGTGCCATCTCTGGGACAGGGAAGCAGCCCCAGCATTTT	CAISGTGKQPQHF	13	TRBV10-3	TRBD1	-	TRBJ1-5
TGTGCCACCAGCAGACGGACTAGCGGGAACACCGGGGAGCTGTTTTTT	CATSRRTSGNTGELFF	16	TRBV15	TRBD2	-	TRBJ2-2
TGTGCCAGTAGTATCGGGACAGGAGAGTATGGCTACACCTTC	CASSIGTGEYGYTF	14	TRBV19	TRBD1	once	TRBJ1-2
TGCAGCGTTAAGGTGATACAGGGGAACTATGGCTACACCTTC	CSVKVIQGNYGYTF	14	TRBV29-1	TRBD1	-	TRBJ1-2
TGTGCCAGCAGCTTGACAGGGCCCTATGGCTACACCTTC	CASSLTGPYGYTF	13	TRBV11-1	TRBD1	once	TRBJ1-2
TGTGCCAGCACCTTGCCATTGTTCGACATGAACACTGAAGCTTTCTTT	CASTLPLFDMNTEAFF	16	TRBV5-4	-	-	TRBJ1-1
TGTGCCAGTAGTATAGCCAAACTAGCGGAGGGTTTCTACAATGAGCAGTTCTTC	CASSIAKLAEGFYNEQFF	18	TRBV19	TRBD2	-	TRBJ2-1
TGTGCCACCAGTGATTTCTCTAGAGGCGAGCAGTACTTC	CATSDFSRGEQYF	13	TRBV24-1	-	-	TRBJ2-7
TGTGCCATCACAGGAGCGGCAGGGGGCTACGAGCAGTACTTC	CAITGAAGGYEQYF	14	TRBV10-3	TRBD1	-	TRBJ2-7
TGTGCCAGCAGCCTAGCGGGGGGGTTCAATGAGCAGTTCTTC	CASSLAGGFNEQFF	14	TRBV7-2	TRBD2	-	TRBJ2-1
TGTGCCAGCAGCTTACAGGGGGCTGGGGCCAACGTCCTGACTTTC	CASSLQGAGANVLTF	15	TRBV7-2	TRBD1	-	TRBJ2-6
TGTGCCAGCAGCTCACAGCTGATATACGAGCAGTACTTC	CASSSQLIYEQYF	13	TRBV7-9	-	-	TRBJ2-7
TGTGCCAGCAGCGCACAAGCCCCCCGTAGCTCTTCACCCCTCCACTTT	CASSAQAPRSSSPLHF	16	TRBV7-9	-	-	TRBJ1-6
TGTGCCAGCAGACCTCGGACTTCGACTGGAAACACCATATATTTT	CASRPRTSTGNTIYF	15	TRBV6-5	-	-	TRBJ1-3
TGTGCCTGGAGTGTACGCCGCGGGGGTTCCGCCTACGAGCAGTACTTC	CAWSVRRGGSAYEQYF	16	TRBV30	TRBD2	-	TRBJ2-7
TGTGCTAGTGGGGAAGGGGGAGGGCATGGCTACACCTTC	CASGEGGGHGYTF	13	TRBV12-5	-	-	TRBJ1-2